This entry lists 24 T cell receptor beta chains sequenced from one sample in a study of T cell repertoires in ileal Crohn's disease. Sequencing was performed with immunoSEQ multiplex PCR; in TCRdb, only in-frame clones are kept and a portion is missing. The sample yields thousands of clones, about 80% seen once. Sequenced: ileal tissue. These receptors originate from an adult with Crohn's disease.

In its sample, this clone was seen a few times. The V gene is TRBV5-1, the J gene TRBJ2-7, with TRBD2 identical over 9 bases. This CDR3 has 14 amino acids. J lost 0 bases, V lost 4 bases, and 2 bases had no gene match. Germline V gene lookup returns CDR1 SGHRS and CDR2 YFSETQ. The CDR3 DNA reads as TGCGCCAGCAGCCTAGCGGGAAACTCCTACGAGCAGTACTTC. Translated, it gives CASSLAGNSYEQYF.

This clone has only a few counts. The chain links TRBV7-2 to TRBJ2-7, with 13 bases identical to TRBD2. Germline CDR1 and CDR2: SGHTA and FQGNSA. This CDR3 comprises 15 residues. V lost 3 bases to trimming and J lost 2 bases; unmatched junction nucleotides: 1. CDR3 sequence: CASSFTSGGAYEQYF. DNA for the CDR3: TGTGCCAGCAGCTTCACTAGCGGGGGGGCCTACGAGCAGTACTTC.

The table lists this clone with a few counts. This chain connects TRBV5-4 to TRBJ2-1, with 10 bases matching TRBD2. With 0 bases clipped from V and 4 bases from J, the junction kept 4 bases outside the gene matches. The CDR3 loop spans 16 amino acids. Looked up from germline, CDR1 is SGHNT and CDR2 is YYREEE (reference sequence). The CDR3 nucleotides read TGTGCCAGCAGCTTGGAACCGACTAGCGGGTACAATGAGCAGTTCTTC. This sequence encodes CASSLEPTSGYNEQFF.

The chain has TRBV5-4 and TRBJ2-1, with 7 bases identical to TRBD2. The trim removed 4 bases at V and 5 bases at J, leaving 9 bases unmatched. This CDR3 is built from 15 residues. The germline CDR1 and CDR2 sequences are SGHNT and YYREEE (reference sequence). In DNA form, the CDR3 reads TGTGCCAGCAGCCTTAGCGGGCGGTCTCACAATGAGCAGTTCTTC. It is translated as CASSLSGRSHNEQFF.

The V gene is TRBV15, the J gene TRBJ1-6, with 8 bases aligning to TRBD1. This CDR3 is built from 14 residues. The V segment lost 3 bases and the J segment 9 bases; nucleotides outside the gene matches: 4. CDR1 is LNHNV and CDR2 is YYDKDF in the germline V gene (reference sequence). The CDR3 here is CATSSRGQVSPLHF. CDR3 nucleotides: TGTGCCACCAGCAGCAGGGGGCAGGTTTCACCCCTCCACTTT.

The rearrangement links TRBV28 to TRBJ1-4, with 8 bases aligning to TRBD1. J was trimmed by 7 bases and V by 6 bases; bases with no gene match: 13. Germline assignment: CDR1 MDHEN and CDR2 SYDVKM. CDR3 length equals 16 residues. CDR3 residues: CASSIRTGGTTEKLFF. CDR3 DNA: TGTGCCAGCAGCATCCGCACAGGGGGGACAACTGAAAAACTGTTTTTT.

The chain uses TRBV28 and TRBJ2-5; 10 positions match TRBD2. Trimming removed 10 bases from V and 0 bases from J; junction bases left unmatched: 5. Germline V lookup: CDR1 MDHEN, CDR2 SYDVKM. CDR3 size: 14 residues. The CDR3 sequence is CAIHSGGYQETQYF. The DNA of the CDR3 is TGTGCCATCCATAGCGGGGGGTACCAAGAGACCCAGTACTTC.

This clone showed up just once. V usage is TRBV9 and J usage is TRBJ2-1; D uncertain. The CDR3 is 16 amino acids. The V end lost 4 bases, the J end lost 0 bases, and 14 bases lay between the germline ends. CDR1 SGDLS and CDR2 YYNGEE come from the germline V gene. The CDR3 here is CASSPTNPSSYNEQFF. Written as DNA, the CDR3 is TGTGCCAGCAGCCCCACCAACCCCAGCTCCTACAATGAGCAGTTCTTC.

On this clone itself: The junction departs from the called germline gene at one end, perhaps through a read error. The rearrangement links TRBV4-1 to TRBJ2-1; D uncertain. This CDR3 contains 11 residues. Germline CDR1 reads MGHRA; CDR2 reads YSYEKL. CDR3 in DNA: TGCGCCAGCAGCCAAAGTCGTGAGCATTTCTTC. Protein product: CASSQSREHFF.

The rearrangement joins TRBV5-1 to TRBJ1-2; 9 bases line up with TRBD1. V was pared by 0 bases and J by 5 bases, with 2 bases of the junction left unmatched. Germline V CDR1 and CDR2: SGHRS, YFSETQ. The CDR3 is 14 amino acids. The CDR3 nucleotides are TGCGCCAGCAGCTTGGGGACAGGGGTGTATGGCTACACCTTC. Translating gives CASSLGTGVYGYTF.

In the case of this clone: Sequence at one end of the junction differs from germline and may be a read error. Additional DNA sequences in this sample encode the identical CDR3. The chain has TRBV5-4 and TRBJ2-2, with D possibly matching TRBD1 (5 bases). Germline-derived CDR1 and CDR2 are SGHNT and YYREEE (reference sequence). CDR3 length: 15 amino acids. The CDR3 bases are TGCGCCAGCAGCTCTTCAGGGTTGAGCACCGGGGAGCTGTTTTTT. Translated: CASSSSGLSTGELFF.

This clone was seen only once. The J gene is TRBJ2-3, the V gene TRBV5-1; 8 positions match TRBD1. The V and J ends lost 0 bases and 3 bases, in that order; junction bases with no gene match: 6. The CDR3 loop spans 16 amino acids. CDR1 is SGHRS, CDR2 YFSETQ, per germline. The CDR3 loop reads CASSLVQRQGTDTQYF. The CDR3 DNA reads as TGCGCCAGCAGCTTGGTCCAGCGACAGGGGACAGATACGCAGTATTTT. The full variable domain, with the rest looked up from reference TRBV5-1 and TRBJ2-3, is KAGVTQTPRYLIKTRGQQVTLSCSPISGHRSVSWYQQTPGQGLQFLFEYFSETQRNKGNFPGRFSGRQFSNSRSEMNVSTLELGDSALYLCASSLVQRQGTDTQYFGPGTRLTVL.

The J gene is TRBJ1-2, the V gene TRBV28; TRBD1 aligns across 8 bases. The CDR3 has 14 amino acids. V shed 5 bases and J 4 bases; nucleotides not matched to a gene: 6. CDR1 is MDHEN and CDR2 is SYDVKM in the germline V gene. The CDR3 coding sequence is TGTGCCAGCAGTGAGGGCACAGGGGGCTATGGCTACACCTTC. Translation: CASSEGTGGYGYTF.

This clone is a singleton in its sample. The rearrangement uses TRBV7-2 and TRBJ2-5; 8 bases fit TRBD2. The V segment lost 6 bases and the J segment 5 bases; nucleotides outside the gene matches: 8. The CDR3 runs 14 residues. The V gene's germline CDR1 is SGHTA and CDR2 FQGNSA. DNA for the CDR3: TGTGCCAGCAGTGAGCGGGGGAAATACGAGACCCAGTACTTC. It codes for CASSERGKYETQYF. The complete variable domain, with remaining parts taken from reference TRBV7-2 and TRBJ2-5, reads GAGVSQSPSNKVTEKGKDVELRCDPISGHTALYWYRQSLGQGLEFLIYFQGNSAPDKSGLPSDRFSAERTGGSVSTLTIQRTQQEDSAVYLCASSERGKYETQYFGPGTRLLVL.

As for this clone: The sample holds other DNA sequences that translate to the same CDR3. The genes are TRBV19 and TRBJ1-5; D ambiguous. The CDR3 loop spans 11 amino acids. Trimming left V 5 bases short and J 7 bases short, with 6 bases between. The germline V gene has CDR1 LNHDA and CDR2 SQIVND (reference sequence). The CDR3 region is CASSSGQPQHF. DNA for the CDR3: TGTGCCAGTAGTTCAGGACAGCCCCAGCATTTT.

The chain's CDR3 is CARLTSGRADEQYF. The CDR3 region has the DNA TGCGCCCGGTTGACTAGCGGGAGAGCGGACGAGCAGTACTTC. J is TRBJ2-7 and V is TRBV10-1; 12 bases map to TRBD2. J was trimmed by 5 bases and V by 11 bases; bases with no gene match: 10. The CDR3 has 14 residues. In germline, CDR1 is WNHNN, CDR2 SYGVQD (reference sequence).

The sample holds a few counts of this clone. The J gene is TRBJ2-2, the V gene TRBV6-5; the D is unclear. CDR1 and CDR2 (germline): MNHEY, SVGAGI. The V end lost 8 bases, the J end lost 5 bases, and 12 bases lay between the germline ends. The CDR3 spans 13 residues. As DNA, the CDR3 is TGTGCCAGCGCGGTGTCGCGGACCGGGGAGCTGTTTTTT. The encoded protein is CASAVSRTGELFF.

The V and J genes are TRBV13 and TRBJ2-1, with TRBD2 matching over 7 bases. CDR3 size: 15 residues. V dropped 1 base and J dropped 2; count of bases not matched to a gene: 2. Germline V gene lookup returns CDR1 PRHDT and CDR2 FYEKMQ (reference sequence). The CDR3 reads CASSLVAGAYNEQFF. The CDR3 region has the DNA TGTGCCAGCAGCTTAGTTGCGGGGGCCTACAATGAGCAGTTCTTC.

This chain connects TRBV7-8 to TRBJ2-7; 7 nucleotides match TRBD1. V shed 5 bases and J 1 base; nucleotides not matched to a gene: 11. This CDR3 region has 16 residues. Germline CDR1 and CDR2: SGHVS and FQNEAQ. The CDR3 nucleotides read TGTGCCAGCAGCCGCGTTCAGGGGGAGAGATCCTACGAGCAGTACTTC. It specifies CASSRVQGERSYEQYF. The full variable domain, with the rest looked up from reference TRBV7-8 and TRBJ2-7, is GAGVSQSPRYKVAKRGQDVALRCDPISGHVSLFWYQQALGQGPEFLTYFQNEAQLDKSGLPSDRFFAERPEGSVSTLKIQRTQQEDSAVYLCASSRVQGERSYEQYFGPGTRLTVT.

The chain carries TRBV7-8 and TRBJ2-3, with TRBD2 matching 15 bases. Germline values: CDR1 SGHVS, CDR2 FQNEAQ. V dropped 5 bases and J dropped 3; count of bases not matched to a gene: 12. The length of the CDR3 is 19 residues. CDR3: CASSPRTSGREVKTDTQYF. The CDR3 coding sequence is TGTGCCAGCAGCCCGAGGACTAGCGGGAGGGAGGTCAAAACAGATACGCAGTATTTT.

This clone was observed a handful of times. The chain combines TRBV6-1 with TRBJ1-1; D remains unclear. The CDR3 sequence is 12 residues long. V lost 10 bases and J lost 2, with 11 bases in between. The germline gives CDR1 MNHNS, CDR2 SASEGT. The CDR3: CATRTANTEAFF. In nucleotides, the CDR3 is TGTGCCACCAGGACTGCCAACACTGAAGCTTTCTTT.

V usage is TRBV7-9 and J usage is TRBJ2-3; D is unclear. The CDR3 spans 12 residues. Germline V gives CDR1 SEHNR, CDR2 FQNEAQ (reference sequence). V dropped 0 bases and J dropped 8 bases, with 6 bases sitting between them. CDR3 DNA: TGTGCCAGCAGCTTAGCGGGCGTTACGCAGTATTTT. It is translated as CASSLAGVTQYF.

The rearrangement uses TRBV7-9 and TRBJ2-5; D is perhaps TRBD2 (6 bases). Germline-derived CDR1 and CDR2 are SEHNR and FQNEAQ (reference sequence). Trimming took 6 bases from V and 0 from J, leaving 14 bases between them. CDR3 length: 15 residues. The CDR3 spells CASSRSAGNQETQYF. The CDR3 nucleotides read TGTGCCAGCAGTAGGTCGGCGGGAAACCAAGAGACCCAGTACTTC.

This clone was recorded only once. V usage is TRBV29-1 and J usage is TRBJ1-1, with 12 bases identical to TRBD1. Germline values: CDR1 SQVTM, CDR2 ANQGSEA. The ends lost 5 bases at V and 4 bases at J; junction bases unmatched: 11. The length of the CDR3 is 16 residues. The CDR3 DNA is TGCAGCGTTAAAGGGACAGGGGGCTCTCGGGGCACTGAAGCTTTCTTT. Encoded protein: CSVKGTGGSRGTEAFF. The full variable domain, with the rest looked up from reference TRBV29-1 and TRBJ1-1, is SAVISQKPSRDICQRGTSLTIQCQVDSQVTMMFWYRQQPGQSLTLIATANQGSEATYESGFVIDKFPISRPNLTFSTLTVSNMSPEDSSIYLCSVKGTGGSRGTEAFFGQGTRLTVV.